This is a list of T cell receptor beta chains from one sample in a study of cytomegalovirus exposure and HLA in healthy donors. This table comes from immunoSEQ multiplex PCR, and its TCRdb copy is limited to in-frame clones, with some not included. The sample lists about 300,000 clones, roughly 90% occurring once. Material for sequencing was PBMCs. These receptor sequences come from a woman aged 18-29 years in good health and CMV-seronegative. CDR3s include the opening cysteine and the closing phenylalanine or tryptophan. D genes are given only for firm matches. Size tells how often a clone was seen (once, few, many) or the class of an expanded clone, and some rows leave it out.

.	TRBV2	TRBJ2-1	TRBD2	TGTGCCAGCAACTTACTAGCGGGAGGAGCCAATGAGCAGTTCTTC	CASNLLAGGANEQFF
.	TRBV27	TRBJ2-1	TRBD2	TGTGCCAGCAGCCTGGGACTAGCGGGATATAATGAGCAGTTCTTC	CASSLGLAGYNEQFF
once	TRBV19	TRBJ2-3	.	TGTGCCAGTACGTCGGATACGCAGTATTTT	CASTSDTQYF
.	TRBV5-6	TRBJ2-3	TRBD1	TGTGCCAGCAGCCCCTCGGGACAGGGATATACGCAGTATTTT	CASSPSGQGYTQYF
few	TRBV14	TRBJ2-2	.	TGTGCCAGCAGCCCCTGGACAGTTGGCGGGGAGCTGTTTTTT	CASSPWTVGGELFF
.	TRBV4-3	TRBJ2-1	TRBD2	TGCGCCAGCAGCCAAGATCCCAGCGGGGCTTCAACCTACAATGAGCAGTTCTTC	CASSQDPSGASTYNEQFF
.	TRBV5-4	TRBJ1-4	.	TGTGCCAGCTCGAGAGAAGCAACTAATGAAAAACTGTTTTTT	CASSREATNEKLFF
.	TRBV7-2	TRBJ2-3	.	TGTGCCAGCAGCTTAGATTCGGGGACAGATACGCAGTATTTT	CASSLDSGTDTQYF
.	TRBV6-5	TRBJ2-7	.	TGTGCCAGCAGTTACAACGGAGGGGTTCCTACCTACGAGCAGTACTTC	CASSYNGGVPTYEQYF
.	TRBV25-1	TRBJ1-2	.	TGTGCCAGCAGACTGGGGGGGGGCGACTATGGCTACACCTTC	CASRLGGGDYGYTF
.	TRBV6-5	TRBJ1-4	.	TGTGCCAGCAGTTACTCGATTCGGGGCCCTGGGGGGAAACTGTTTTTT	CASSYSIRGPGGKLFF
once	TRBV11-2	TRBJ2-7	.	TGTGCCAGCAGCTTAGAGTTGGTGAGGGACGAGCAGTACTTC	CASSLELVRDEQYF
.	TRBV9	TRBJ2-3	.	TGTGCCAGCAGCGTAGTATCCCCAGATACGCAGTATTTT	CASSVVSPDTQYF
once	TRBV29-1	TRBJ2-7	.	TGCAGCGTTGTAGGAGACGCCTACGAGCAGTACTTC	CSVVGDAYEQYF
.	TRBV2	TRBJ2-1	TRBD2	TGTGCCAGCGGGGGGGACGCCATGGGTAATGAGCAGTTCTTC	CASGGDAMGNEQFF
.	TRBV7-8	TRBJ2-3	TRBD2	TGTGCCAGCAGCTGGAGACTAGCGGGAGTATCGGGAAGATCCACAGATACGCAGTATTTT	CASSWRLAGVSGRSTDTQYF
.	TRBV2	TRBJ1-2	TRBD1	TGTGCCAGCATCGTCTCCAGGGGGTACGATGGCTACACCTTC	CASIVSRGYDGYTF
.	TRBV19	TRBJ2-7	.	TGTGCCAGTAGTGCGGGGATGGGCTACGAGCAGTACTTC	CASSAGMGYEQYF
.	TRBV27	TRBJ1-6	.	TGTGCCAGCAGTTTAGGGCGAGGGCTAAATCCCCTCCACTTT	CASSLGRGLNPLHF
.	TRBV5-4	TRBJ2-7	TRBD1	TGTGCCAGCAGCTCGGGACAGGCAACCTACGAGCAGTACTTC	CASSSGQATYEQYF
.	TRBV6-5	TRBJ2-2	.	TGTGCCAGCAAACTCACCGGGGAGCTGTTTTTT	CASKLTGELFF